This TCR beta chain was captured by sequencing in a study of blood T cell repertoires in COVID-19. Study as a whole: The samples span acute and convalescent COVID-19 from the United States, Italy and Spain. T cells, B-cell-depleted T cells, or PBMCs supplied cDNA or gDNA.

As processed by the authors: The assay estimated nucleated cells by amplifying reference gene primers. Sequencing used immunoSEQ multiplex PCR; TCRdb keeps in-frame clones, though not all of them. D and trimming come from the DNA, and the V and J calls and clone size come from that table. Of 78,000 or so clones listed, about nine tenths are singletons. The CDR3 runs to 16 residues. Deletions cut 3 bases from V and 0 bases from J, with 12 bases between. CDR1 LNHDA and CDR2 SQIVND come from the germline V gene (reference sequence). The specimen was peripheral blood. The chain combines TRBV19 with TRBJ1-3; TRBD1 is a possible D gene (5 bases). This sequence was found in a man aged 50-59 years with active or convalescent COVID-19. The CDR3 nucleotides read TGTGCCAGTAGTATTGGGGGGGATGTCTCTGGAAACACCATATATTTT. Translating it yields CASSIGGDVSGNTIYF.